This T cell receptor (beta chain) emerged from a study of T cells after yellow fever vaccination. General study points: Researchers cautioned that FACS-sorted repertoires could harbor abundant clonotypes contaminating from the bulk population. Though it reached lower strength, the secondary response hit its peak faster, day 5 versus 15.

The CDR3 totals 13 residues. Trimming left V 5 bases short and J 1 base short, with 6 bases between. The germline V gene encodes CDR1 SEHNR and CDR2 FQNEAQ (reference sequence). A single record per CDR3 protein comes from TCRdb applying MiXCR to the 5' RACE reads. This sample has almost 600,000 distinct CDR3 sequences, with roughly 13% found just once. This clonotype came up many times. Antigen unknown. The sample in question was PBMCs, obtained on the day of the yellow fever booster vaccination. This clonotype was obtained from a man younger than 40 who received the YFV17D yellow fever vaccine. The J gene is TRBJ2-4, the V gene TRBV7-9; D unclear. CDR3 sequence (DNA): TGTGCCAGCAGCCTCCTGGCCAAAAACATTCAGTACTTC. Amino acid sequence: CASSLLAKNIQYF.